These 23 T cell receptor beta chains originate from one sample sequenced in a study of blood T cells in healthy people across ages. Using a J-beta primer mix together with a sample-barcoded 5' primer, a second PCR was run for roughly 7 to 12 cycles. TCRdb analysed the 5' RACE reads with MiXCR anew, one entry per CDR3 protein. The data contain some 690,000 distinct CDR3 sequences, roughly 20% of them singletons. The specimen was blood. These receptors all come from a man in his 70s in good health.

This clonotype was counted only a few times. This chain links TRBV19 with TRBJ2-3; D not certain. This CDR3 has 13 residues. Germline assignment: CDR1 LNHDA and CDR2 SQIVND (reference sequence). Trimming left V 7 bases short and J 1 base short, with 9 bases between. CDR3 residues: CASTQTGTDTQYF. As DNA, the CDR3 is TGTGCCAGTACCCAAACAGGCACAGATACGCAGTATTTT.

This clonotype was observed a handful of times. The chain links TRBV20-1 to TRBJ1-2, with D possibly matching TRBD1 (6 bases). The germline gives CDR1 DFQATT, CDR2 SNEGSKA (reference sequence). This CDR3 has 12 amino acids. The germline V and J ends were trimmed by 6 bases and 2 bases, with 10 bases remaining between them. The DNA for the CDR3 is TGCAGTGCACCACAGGGAAACTATGGCTACACCTTC. Translated, it gives CSAPQGNYGYTF.

This clonotype was recorded at least ten times. The chain has TRBV3-1 and TRBJ2-7; D gene ambiguous. V shed 2 bases and J shed 10 bases, with 12 bases lying between them. The CDR3 consists of 12 residues. From germline, CDR1 is LGHDT and CDR2 YNNKEL (reference sequence). The chain's CDR3 is CASSQLAEQQYF. The CDR3 coding sequence is TGTGCCAGCAGCCAATTGGCGGAGCAACAGTACTTC.

Turning to this clonotype: A much more abundant neighbour one base away suggests this may be a read error. In this CDR3 the conserved last residue, phenylalanine or tryptophan, is missing, so a read error is likely. This chain links TRBV6-5 with TRBJ1-1, with 7 nucleotides matching TRBD1. The CDR3 totals 14 residues. The trim removed 6 bases at V and 5 bases at J, leaving 9 bases unmatched. The germline V gene encodes CDR1 MNHEY and CDR2 SVGAGI. The CDR3 here is CASSYRGGGTEAFL. For the CDR3, the DNA is TGTGCCAGCAGCTACAGGGGTGGTGGGACTGAAGCTTTCTTA.

The V call is TRBV20-1, the J call TRBJ1-1; possibly TRBD1 for D (5 bases). V was cut by 6 bases and J by 5 bases, with 22 bases left in between. Germline V gene lookup returns CDR1 DFQATT and CDR2 SNEGSKA (reference sequence). CDR3 length equals 15 residues. The DNA of the CDR3 is TGCAGTGCGTATGGGGCCCAGTCAGCGAATACTGAAGCTTTCTTT. It is translated as CSAYGAQSANTEAFF.

This clonotype occurred a few times. The gene calls are TRBV12-3 or TRBV12-4 and TRBJ2-2, with D perhaps TRBD1 (5 bases). Between the trimmed V and J ends, which lost 7 bases and 4 bases, there was a span of 16 bases. This CDR3 is built from 15 residues. The CDR3 sequence: CASTISQGSTGELFF. CDR3 nucleotide sequence: TGTGCCAGCACCATATCCCAGGGAAGCACCGGGGAGCTGTTTTTT.

This clonotype was counted ten times or more. V and J are TRBV19 and TRBJ2-1; possibly TRBD1 or TRBD2 for D (5 bases each). Trimming took 5 bases from V and 14 from J, leaving 13 bases between them. CDR1 LNHDA and CDR2 SQIVND come from the germline V gene (reference sequence). This CDR3 comprises 11 residues. This CDR3 reads CASSFGGPKFF. As DNA, the CDR3 is TGTGCCAGTAGTTTTGGGGGACCGAAGTTCTTC.

The gene calls are TRBV4-2 and TRBJ2-5; the D gene is possibly TRBD1 (5 bases). Near its end, the DNA agrees better with TRBJ2-7, so the J call may be wrong. The CDR3 consists of 16 residues. In germline, CDR1 is LGHNA, CDR2 YNFKEQ. CDR3 coding DNA: TGTGCCAGCAGCCAAGAGGGTTCATTCAGGGCCTACGAGCAGTACTTC. Translation gives CASSQEGSFRAYEQYF.

There are a few counts of this clonotype. The rearrangement uses TRBV20-1 and TRBJ2-3; D is undetermined. With 1 base removed from V and 1 base from J, the gap between germline ends came to 12 bases. CDR1 is DFQATT and CDR2 is SNEGSKA in the germline V gene (reference sequence). The CDR3 runs 15 residues. The DNA for the CDR3 is TGCAGTGCTAGAGGCCAATCACGAGGCACAGATACGCAGTATTTT. Translated: CSARGQSRGTDTQYF.

There are many counts of this clonotype. The chain is built from TRBV18 and TRBJ2-1, with D perhaps matching TRBD1 (7 bases). V lost 2 bases and J 8 bases, leaving 13 bases between the germline ends. Germline V lookup: CDR1 KGHSH, CDR2 LQKENI. The CDR3 covers 14 residues. The CDR3 here is CASSPSQGGDEQFF. CDR3 DNA: TGTGCCAGCTCACCAAGCCAGGGGGGCGATGAGCAGTTCTTC.

The chain is built from TRBV6-6 and TRBJ2-5; either TRBD1 or TRBD2 may fit D (6 bases each). Germline loops: CDR1 MNHNY, CDR2 SVGAGI (reference sequence). V was pared by 5 bases and J by 4 bases, with 17 bases between. The CDR3 runs to 15 residues. CDR3 amino acids: CASSLGGGQGETQYF. The DNA of the CDR3 is TGTGCCAGCAGTCTCGGAGGGGGGCAAGGAGAGACCCAGTACTTC.

This chain links TRBV29-1 with TRBJ1-2; the D is unclear. V dropped 4 bases and J dropped 0 bases, with 12 bases sitting between them. Germline loops: CDR1 SQVTM, CDR2 ANQGSEA. The CDR3 length is 14 residues. The DNA for the CDR3 is TGCAGCGTTGTTCCGGGTCCCACTAACTATGGCTACACCTTC. The encoded protein is CSVVPGPTNYGYTF.

V gene TRBV5-1 combines with J gene TRBJ1-2; weak D call: TRBD1 (5 bases). The CDR3 runs to 13 residues. Per the germline V gene, CDR1 is SGHRS and CDR2 is YFSETQ. V lost 5 bases and J lost 3, with 11 bases in between. The DNA of the CDR3 is TGCGCCAGCAGTTCCGGGGCCGACTATGGCTACACCTTC. Translated: CASSSGADYGYTF.

The gene calls are TRBV15 and TRBJ2-1; D remains unclear. The V end was cut by 3 bases, the J end by 6 bases, with 9 bases between. The CDR3 contains 13 residues. The germline CDR1 and CDR2 sequences are LNHNV and YYDKDF (reference sequence). CDR3 residues: CATSRVGFNEQFF. The CDR3 nucleotides are TGTGCCACCAGCAGGGTGGGGTTCAATGAGCAGTTCTTC.

The genes are TRBV18 and TRBJ1-2, with TRBD1 identical over 7 bases. From germline, CDR1 is KGHSH and CDR2 LQKENI. The CDR3 covers 16 residues. With V trimmed by 2 bases and J by 1 base, 7 bases remained unmatched. The CDR3 DNA follows: TGTGCCAGCTCACCAGTACCGGGACAGAATAACTATGGCTACACCTTC. The encoded protein is CASSPVPGQNNYGYTF.

This clonotype was observed a handful of times. The rearrangement uses TRBV20-1 and TRBJ2-7; 9 positions agree with TRBD2. This CDR3 spans 15 amino acids. Trimming took 4 bases from V and 0 from J; bases not matched to a gene: 7. Germline V gene lookup returns CDR1 DFQATT and CDR2 SNEGSKA (reference sequence). As DNA, the CDR3 is TGCAGTGCTACCACGAGCGGGAGGAGCTCCTACGAGCAGTACTTC. This codes for CSATTSGRSSYEQYF.

The rearrangement uses TRBV7-9 and TRBJ1-3; D gene ambiguous. This CDR3 contains 14 residues. Trimming took 8 bases from V and 5 from J, leaving 16 bases between them. In germline, CDR1 is SEHNR, CDR2 FQNEAQ (reference sequence). This CDR3 is CASLGDFLRNTIYF. The CDR3 nucleotides read TGTGCCAGCCTAGGAGACTTCCTTCGAAACACCATATATTTT.

At least ten counts were recorded for this clonotype. CDR3 bases: TGCGCCAGCAGCTTCGGGGGGAGCTACAATGAGCAGTTCTTC. This encodes CASSFGGSYNEQFF. The J gene is TRBJ2-1, the V gene TRBV5-1, with 7 bases lining up with TRBD2. The CDR3 is 14 residues long. J was trimmed by 3 bases and V by 2 bases; bases with no gene match: 2. CDR1 is SGHRS and CDR2 is YFSETQ in the germline V gene.

The rearrangement joins TRBV13 to TRBJ2-5, with 7 positions matching TRBD1. CDR3 length: 15 amino acids. V lost 4 bases and J lost 5; bases outside the gene matches: 10. Germline values: CDR1 PRHDT, CDR2 FYEKMQ (reference sequence). The CDR3 sequence is CASSSLEQGYETQYF. Written as DNA, the CDR3 is TGTGCCAGCAGCTCACTCGAACAGGGGTACGAGACCCAGTACTTC. Together with reference TRBV13 and TRBJ2-5, the CDR3 gives the full variable domain: AAGVIQSPRHLIKEKRETATLKCYPIPRHDTVYWYQQGPGQDPQFLISFYEKMQSDKGSIPDRFSAQQFSDYHSELNMSSLELGDSALYFCASSSLEQGYETQYFGPGTRLLVL.

This clonotype has a handful of counts. The gene calls are TRBV6-5 and TRBJ2-3, with D perhaps matching TRBD2 (7 bases). The CDR3 is made up of 17 amino acids. Trimming removed 2 bases at V and 0 bases at J, with 15 bases between. Germline CDR1 reads MNHEY; CDR2 reads SVGAGI. CDR3 sequence: CASSYARGGRSTDTQYF. CDR3 in DNA: TGTGCCAGCAGTTACGCACGCGGGGGCAGAAGCACAGATACGCAGTATTTT.

The chain is built from TRBV6-5 and TRBJ2-1, with TRBD1 identical over 7 bases. The V and J ends lost 6 bases and 0 bases, in that order; junction bases with no gene match: 17. Germline assignment: CDR1 MNHEY and CDR2 SVGAGI. This CDR3 has 19 amino acids. CDR3 nucleotides: TGTGCCAGCAGATCAACCAGAAAGGGGGCATTGAGCTCCTACAATGAGCAGTTCTTC. Residues: CASRSTRKGALSSYNEQFF.

This rearrangement joins TRBV5-1 to TRBJ2-5; D is perhaps TRBD1 (5 bases). TRBJ2-1 matches the DNA end more closely, so the J call is doubtful. There are 14 residues in the CDR3. Germline loops: CDR1 SGHRS, CDR2 YFSETQ. DNA for the CDR3: TGCGCCAGCAGTTTTTCCCCGCCCAGGGATGAGCAGTTCTTC. Translated, it gives CASSFSPPRDEQFF.

The rearrangement joins TRBV28 to TRBJ1-4; 7 nucleotides agree with TRBD1. CDR1 is MDHEN and CDR2 is SYDVKM in the germline V gene. The CDR3 loop spans 14 amino acids. Trimming at V came to 3 bases and at J to 7 bases, leaving 5 bases not matched to a gene. The CDR3 sequence: CASSFRRGLEKLFF. As DNA, the CDR3 is TGTGCCAGCAGTTTTAGGAGGGGGCTTGAAAAACTGTTTTTT.